The clone carrying this TCR beta chain was counted between two and nine times. Its matching antigen is unknown. The sample belongs to a study of cytomegalovirus exposure and HLA in healthy donors. Findings and caveats of the study: The study designated about 180 TCR beta chains cytomegalovirus-associated. CMV antigen specificity of a few CMV-associated chains was confirmed in vitro.

This CDR3 region has 15 residues. CDR1 SGHRS and CDR2 YFSETQ come from the germline V gene. Deletions cut 1 base from V and 4 bases from J, with 12 bases between. The primer mix had 60 Vbeta and 13 Jbeta primers. Repertoires were generated with immunoSEQ multiplex PCR, while TCRdb's copy carries only in-frame clones and drops some. The data contain approximately 150,000 clones, less than 65% of them singletons. The receptor was isolated from a woman in her thirties in good health and CMV-seropositive. Input material: PBMCs. This chain joins TRBV5-1 and TRBJ1-5, with D possibly being TRBD1 (5 bases). CDR3 nucleotides: TGCGCCAGCAGCTTGAGTTGGGGCGATAATCAGCCCCAGCATTTT. Protein product: CASSLSWGDNQPQHF.